The rows below give T cell receptor beta chains drawn from one sample of a study of cytomegalovirus exposure and HLA in healthy donors. Measured with immunoSEQ multiplex PCR; TCRdb has only the in-frame clones, and not every one. The table lists around 150,000 clones, around 78% of them singletons. Sample: PBMCs. These receptors were collected from a woman aged 40-49 years in good health and CMV-seronegative. The CDR3 runs from the conserved cysteine through the conserved F or W. Fields, in order: clone size, D gene, V gene, J gene, CDR3 length, CDR3 protein, CDR3 DNA. The D gene is left open where the match is weak. Expanded clones are given a class, and other clones once, few, many or no size at all.

size: NA
D: NA
V: TRBV5-1
J: TRBJ1-2
length: 16
CDR3: CASSPIPLTGGEGYTF
DNA: TGCGCCAGCAGCCCTATTCCTCTGACAGGCGGAGAGGGCTACACCTTC

size: NA
D: NA
V: TRBV11-3
J: TRBJ1-1
length: 12
CDR3: CASSPRSPEAFF
DNA: TGTGCCAGCAGCCCGCGATCGCCCGAAGCTTTCTTT

size: NA
D: NA
V: TRBV5-1
J: TRBJ2-2
length: 16
CDR3: CASSILWGGDGGELFF
DNA: TGCGCCAGCAGCATCCTTTGGGGAGGCGACGGCGGGGAGCTGTTTTTT

size: once
D: NA
V: TRBV30
J: TRBJ1-1
length: 13
CDR3: CAWKRQGGTEAFF
DNA: TGTGCCTGGAAGAGGCAGGGAGGGACTGAAGCTTTCTTT

size: NA
D: TRBD2
V: TRBV27
J: TRBJ2-1
length: 18
CDR3: CASIRVVPAGSSYNEQFF
DNA: TGTGCCAGCATCAGGGTGGTACCAGCGGGGAGCTCCTACAATGAGCAGTTCTTC

size: NA
D: NA
V: TRBV11-2
J: TRBJ2-1
length: 14
CDR3: CASSLDQGRDEQFF
DNA: TGTGCCAGCAGCTTAGATCAGGGCAGGGATGAGCAGTTCTTC

size: NA
D: NA
V: TRBV28
J: TRBJ1-2
length: 13
CDR3: CASSPGGSWGYTF
DNA: TGTGCCAGCAGTCCGGGGGGGTCCTGGGGCTACACCTTC

size: NA
D: TRBD2
V: TRBV7-2
J: TRBJ2-5
length: 15
CDR3: CASSPGGRGEETQYF
DNA: TGTGCCAGCAGCCCGGGCGGGAGGGGGGAAGAGACCCAGTACTTC

size: NA
D: TRBD1
V: TRBV7-8
J: TRBJ2-2
length: 15
CDR3: CASSPTGGHTGELFF
DNA: TGTGCCAGCAGCCCTACAGGGGGCCACACCGGGGAGCTGTTTTTT

size: NA
D: TRBD2
V: TRBV11-3
J: TRBJ2-7
length: 20
CDR3: CASSFGTSGSSSLFFYEQYF
DNA: TGTGCCAGCAGCTTCGGGACTAGCGGGAGTTCGAGTTTGTTTTTCTACGAGCAGTACTTC

size: NA
D: NA
V: TRBV6-5
J: TRBJ2-1
length: 14
CDR3: CASSSGTPSTEQFF
DNA: TGTGCCAGCAGTTCCGGGACTCCCTCTACCGAGCAGTTCTTC

size: NA
D: NA
V: TRBV19
J: TRBJ1-2
length: 14
CDR3: CASRKGEGNYGYTF
DNA: TGTGCCAGTAGAAAAGGGGAAGGGAACTATGGCTACACCTTC

size: NA
D: NA
V: TRBV11-2
J: TRBJ1-1
length: 15
CDR3: CASSPGPGGNTEAFF
DNA: TGTGCCAGCAGCCCTGGGCCCGGGGGGAACACTGAAGCTTTCTTT

size: few
D: TRBD1
V: TRBV28
J: TRBJ2-1
length: 16
CDR3: CASSFNRGSSYNEQFF
DNA: TGTGCCAGCAGTTTTAACAGGGGGAGCTCCTACAATGAGCAGTTCTTC

size: NA
D: TRBD2
V: TRBV7-8
J: TRBJ2-5
length: 16
CDR3: CASSLELAGSQETQYF
DNA: TGTGCCAGCAGCTTAGAACTAGCGGGATCTCAAGAGACCCAGTACTTC

size: NA
D: TRBD2
V: TRBV2
J: TRBJ2-3
length: 16
CDR3: CASTEGLAGVGDTQYF
DNA: TGTGCCAGCACCGAAGGGCTAGCGGGAGTTGGAGATACGCAGTATTTT

size: NA
D: NA
V: TRBV7-9
J: TRBJ2-7
length: 15
CDR3: CASSLAAGIHYEQYF
DNA: TGTGCCAGCAGCTTAGCGGCGGGTATCCACTACGAGCAGTACTTC

size: NA
D: NA
V: TRBV14
J: TRBJ1-2
length: 16
CDR3: CASSQEWAPGEYGYTF
DNA: TGTGCCAGCAGCCAAGAATGGGCACCAGGTGAATATGGCTACACCTTC

size: once
D: NA
V: TRBV5-1
J: TRBJ1-5
length: 13
CDR3: CASSLGANQPQHF
DNA: TGCGCCAGCAGCTTGGGGGCCAATCAGCCCCAGCATTTT

size: NA
D: NA
V: TRBV2
J: TRBJ1-1
length: 13
CDR3: CATHGQTNTEAFF
DNA: TGTGCCACCCACGGACAGACGAACACTGAAGCTTTCTTT

size: NA
D: NA
V: TRBV29-1
J: TRBJ1-4
length: 14
CDR3: CSVGAPPGNEKLFF
DNA: TGCAGCGTTGGGGCCCCACCAGGGAATGAAAAACTGTTTTTT

size: NA
D: TRBD2
V: TRBV11-2
J: TRBJ2-3
length: 14
CDR3: CASSLGGSTDTQYF
DNA: TGTGCCAGCAGCCTGGGGGGGAGCACAGATACGCAGTATTTT

size: NA
D: TRBD1
V: TRBV2
J: TRBJ1-5
length: 12
CDR3: CASRQGDQPQHF
DNA: TGTGCCAGCAGACAGGGGGATCAGCCCCAGCATTTT

size: NA
D: TRBD1
V: TRBV7-6
J: TRBJ2-7
length: 15
CDR3: CASSFGTGAPYEQYF
DNA: TGTGCCAGCAGCTTTGGGACAGGGGCCCCCTACGAGCAGTACTTC

size: once
D: NA
V: TRBV19
J: TRBJ1-5
length: 15
CDR3: CASSTGHIEDQPQHF
DNA: TGTGCCAGTAGTACGGGACATATAGAAGATCAGCCCCAGCATTTT

size: few
D: NA
V: TRBV4-2
J: TRBJ2-5
length: 16
CDR3: CASSPKPAPTIETQYF
DNA: TGTGCCAGCAGCCCTAAACCAGCGCCCACCATAGAGACCCAGTACTTC

size: NA
D: NA
V: TRBV27
J: TRBJ2-7
length: 13
CDR3: CASSPGQPVEQYF
DNA: TGTGCCAGCAGTCCTGGCCAACCAGTGGAGCAGTACTTC

size: NA
D: TRBD2
V: TRBV4-1
J: TRBJ2-3
length: 15
CDR3: CASSQGREWTDTQYF
DNA: TGCGCCAGCAGCCAAGGGCGGGAGTGGACAGATACGCAGTATTTT

size: NA
D: NA
V: TRBV6-1
J: TRBJ1-1
length: 13
CDR3: CASSEIGYTEAFF
DNA: TGTGCCAGCAGTGAAATCGGGTACACTGAAGCTTTCTTT

size: NA
D: TRBD2
V: TRBV5-8
J: TRBJ2-7
length: 14
CDR3: CASSLRGGGYEQYF
DNA: TGTGCCAGCAGCTTGCGGGGGGGCGGCTACGAGCAGTACTTC

size: NA
D: NA
V: TRBV6-5
J: TRBJ2-7
length: 12
CDR3: CASSYRGGEQYF
DNA: TGTGCCAGCAGTTACAGGGGGGGCGAGCAGTACTTC

size: few
D: TRBD2
V: TRBV2
J: TRBJ2-3
length: 14
CDR3: CASSRTSVADTQYF
DNA: TGTGCCAGCAGCAGGACTAGCGTCGCAGATACGCAGTATTTT

size: NA
D: NA
V: TRBV30
J: TRBJ2-5
length: 15
CDR3: CAWRNAGTVGETQYF
DNA: TGTGCCTGGAGGAACGCGGGAACGGTGGGAGAGACCCAGTACTTC

size: few
D: NA
V: TRBV19
J: TRBJ1-5
length: 13
CDR3: CASSILADQPQHF
DNA: TGTGCCAGTAGTATTTTGGCTGATCAGCCCCAGCATTTT

size: NA
D: NA
V: TRBV9
J: TRBJ1-2
length: 13
CDR3: CASSTRDMYGYTF
DNA: TGTGCCAGCAGCACCCGGGACATGTATGGCTACACCTTC

size: NA
D: NA
V: TRBV6-1
J: TRBJ1-5
length: 13
CDR3: CASSKERNQPQHF
DNA: TGTGCCAGCAGTAAAGAGCGGAATCAGCCCCAGCATTTT

size: NA
D: NA
V: TRBV27
J: TRBJ2-3
length: 14
CDR3: CASSSGDSVPKPYF
DNA: TGTGCCAGCAGTTCGGGGGACTCCGTGCCTAAACCGTATTTT

size: NA
D: TRBD2
V: TRBV5-1
J: TRBJ2-7
length: 15
CDR3: CASSSRSGPTYEQYF
DNA: TGCGCCAGCAGCTCTCGTAGCGGGCCCACCTACGAGCAGTACTTC

size: NA
D: NA
V: TRBV10-3
J: TRBJ1-1
length: 16
CDR3: CAISESGGLSNTEAFF
DNA: TGTGCCATCAGTGAGTCGGGGGGGCTCTCGAACACTGAAGCTTTCTTT

size: NA
D: NA
V: TRBV6-1
J: TRBJ1-5
length: 15
CDR3: CASSEAGGIDQPQHF
DNA: TGTGCCAGCAGTGAAGCAGGGGGAATCGATCAGCCCCAGCATTTT

size: NA
D: TRBD1
V: TRBV5-1
J: TRBJ2-6
length: 18
CDR3: CASSLVLNRGTGANVLTF
DNA: TGCGCCAGCAGCTTGGTTTTAAACAGGGGTACTGGGGCCAACGTCCTGACTTTC

size: NA
D: TRBD2
V: TRBV27
J: TRBJ2-3
length: 14
CDR3: CASSTSGQADTQYF
DNA: TGTGCCAGCTCCACTAGCGGGCAGGCCGATACGCAGTATTTT

size: once
D: NA
V: TRBV27
J: TRBJ2-3
length: 12
CDR3: CASSPRADTQYF
DNA: TGTGCCAGCAGCCCGAGGGCAGATACGCAGTATTTT

size: NA
D: NA
V: TRBV19
J: TRBJ2-3
length: 15
CDR3: CASSIQGGSTDTQYF
DNA: TGTGCCAGTAGTATTCAGGGTGGTAGCACAGATACGCAGTATTTT

size: NA
D: NA
V: TRBV7-6
J: TRBJ2-1
length: 16
CDR3: CASSLAQGSSYNEQFF
DNA: TGTGCCAGCAGCTTAGCGCAGGGGAGCTCCTACAATGAGCAGTTCTTC

size: NA
D: NA
V: TRBV29-1
J: TRBJ2-7
length: 13
CDR3: CSVGEGRGYEQYF
DNA: TGCAGCGTTGGAGAGGGAAGGGGCTACGAGCAGTACTTC